This TCR beta chain emerged from a study of blood T cell repertoires in COVID-19. Across the whole study: Italy, Spain and the United States were the sources of the convalescent and acute COVID-19 samples.

This clone was seen a few times. Per the authors' pipeline: Using reference gene primer amplification, nucleated cell counts were estimated. The method was immunoSEQ multiplex PCR; TCRdb's version includes in-frame clones alone and lacks a portion of them. V and J calls and clone size come straight from that table; D and trimming were deduced from the DNA. The table lists 250,000 or so clones, about four fifths of them singletons. The CDR3 loop spans 15 amino acids. Trimming at V came to 1 base and at J to 4 bases, leaving 1 base not matched to a gene. CDR1 is LNHNV and CDR2 is YYDKDF in the germline V gene (reference sequence).

This rearrangement joins TRBV15 to TRBJ2-2; 9 positions match TRBD2. Input material: peripheral blood. The receptor was derived from a woman aged 18-29 years with acute or convalescent COVID-19. CDR3 residues: CATSRGLAVTGELFF. DNA for the CDR3: TGTGCCACCAGCAGAGGACTAGCGGTCACCGGGGAGCTGTTTTTT.